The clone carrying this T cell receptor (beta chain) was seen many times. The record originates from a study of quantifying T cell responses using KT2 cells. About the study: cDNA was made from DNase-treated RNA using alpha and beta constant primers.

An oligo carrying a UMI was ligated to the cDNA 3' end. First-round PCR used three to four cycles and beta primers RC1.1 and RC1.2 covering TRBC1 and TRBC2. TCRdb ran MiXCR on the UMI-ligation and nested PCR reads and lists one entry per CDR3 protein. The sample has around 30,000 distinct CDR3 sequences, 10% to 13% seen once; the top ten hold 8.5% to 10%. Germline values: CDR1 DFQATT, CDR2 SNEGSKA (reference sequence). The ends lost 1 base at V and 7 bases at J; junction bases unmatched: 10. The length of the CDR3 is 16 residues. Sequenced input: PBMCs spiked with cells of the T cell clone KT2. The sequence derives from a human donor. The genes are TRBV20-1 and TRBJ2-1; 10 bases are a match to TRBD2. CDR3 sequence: CSARGFLAGVRNEQFF. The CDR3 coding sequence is TGCAGTGCTAGAGGCTTCCTAGCGGGAGTGAGGAATGAGCAGTTCTTC.